A selection of T cell receptor beta chains follows, all from one sample in a study of blood T cell repertoires in COVID-19. The protocol was immunoSEQ multiplex PCR, while the TCRdb copy is restricted to in-frame clones and leaves out a portion. Here the sample spans 350,000 to 400,000 clones, around 87% being singletons. Material: peripheral blood. These receptors all come from a man aged 18 to 30 with active or convalescent COVID-19. CDR3s include the opening cysteine and the closing phenylalanine or tryptophan. The D gene is left open where the match is weak. Clone size is stated in some rows and not others, as once, few, many or a class when expanded.

J gene,V gene,D gene,clone size,CDR3 protein,CDR3 DNA
TRBJ1-4,TRBV19,TRBD1,NA,CASSTSSGQGKKLFF,TGTGCCAGTAGTACCTCTTCTGGACAGGGAAAAAAACTGTTTTTT
TRBJ1-5,TRBV6-2/TRBV6-3,TRBD1,NA,CASSYGRGHQPQHF,TGTGCCAGCAGTTACGGCAGGGGGCATCAGCCCCAGCATTTT
TRBJ1-2,TRBV28,NA,NA,CASSRLNGSTF,TGTGCCAGCAGCCGTCTGAATGGCTCCACCTTC
TRBJ1-2,TRBV11-2,TRBD1,NA,CASSLDRDREGYTF,TGTGCCAGCAGCTTAGACCGGGACAGGGAAGGCTACACCTTC
TRBJ2-1,TRBV11-2,TRBD2,NA,CASSDLAGAINEQFF,TGTGCCAGCAGCGACCTAGCGGGGGCGATAAATGAGCAGTTCTTC
TRBJ2-1,TRBV9,NA,NA,CASSSTVTVYNEQFF,TGTGCCAGCAGCTCTACCGTGACAGTCTACAATGAGCAGTTCTTC
TRBJ2-7,TRBV7-3,TRBD1,once,CASKADRPNEQYF,TGTGCCAGTAAGGCGGACAGGCCAAACGAGCAGTACTTC
TRBJ1-6,TRBV6-2/TRBV6-3,NA,NA,CASSYVTGAWNSPLHF,TGTGCCAGCAGTTACGTGACAGGTGCCTGGAATTCACCCCTCCACTTT
TRBJ1-3,TRBV3-1/TRBV3-2,TRBD1,NA,CASSRGQGNTIYF,TGTGCCAGCAGCCGGGGACAGGGAAACACCATATATTTT
TRBJ1-1,TRBV7-9,TRBD1,NA,CASSLAGGGTEAFF,TGTGCCAGCAGCTTGGCAGGGGGAGGAACTGAAGCTTTCTTT
TRBJ1-2,TRBV6-5,NA,NA,CASNLGGGLNYGYTF,TGTGCCAGCAACCTCGGGGGAGGCCTTAACTATGGCTACACCTTC
TRBJ2-7,TRBV29-1,NA,NA,CSVARDYEQYF,TGCAGCGTTGCCCGGGATTACGAGCAGTACTTC
TRBJ1-1,TRBV7-9,TRBD1,NA,CASSLLSWGRTGKGTEAFF,TGTGCCAGCAGCTTATTATCGTGGGGAAGGACAGGGAAGGGCACTGAAGCTTTCTTT
TRBJ1-1,TRBV6-5,TRBD1,NA,CASSYLISDRGAEAFF,TGTGCCAGCAGTTACCTTATCTCGGACAGGGGCGCTGAAGCTTTCTTT
TRBJ2-2,TRBV29-1,TRBD1,NA,CSVTHRKGQGHGTGELFF,TGCAGCGTTACCCACCGGAAGGGACAGGGGCATGGCACCGGGGAGCTGTTTTTT
TRBJ2-6,TRBV7-6,NA,few,CASSPRRTGSSGANVLTF,TGTGCCAGCAGCCCTAGACGGACTGGGAGCTCTGGGGCCAACGTCCTGACTTTC
TRBJ2-1,TRBV6-1,TRBD1,once,CASSYWDRSNEQFF,TGTGCCAGCAGTTATTGGGACAGGTCCAATGAGCAGTTCTTC
TRBJ2-2,TRBV7-8,TRBD1,NA,CASSLLTGGIGELFF,TGTGCCAGCAGCTTATTGACAGGGGGCATCGGGGAGCTGTTTTTT
TRBJ2-2,TRBV7-9,NA,NA,CASSRAGELFF,TGTGCCAGCAGCCGTGCCGGGGAGCTGTTTTTT